One sample yielded the 7 T cell receptor beta chains listed below, sequenced in a study of T cell responses to AZD1222 COVID-19 vaccine. Only in-frame clones appear in the TCRdb table, and some are missing; sequencing was by immunoSEQ multiplex PCR. This table holds about 130,000 clones, under 95% found once. The sequences come from peripheral blood, collected 28 days after the second AZD1222 dose. Receptors were obtained from an adult who received the AZD1222 COVID-19 vaccine.

The J gene is TRBJ1-1, the V gene TRBV5-4; D might be TRBD1 (6 bases). Trimming cost V 7 bases and J 8 bases, with 12 bases left between them. There are 11 residues in the CDR3. Per germline, CDR1 SGHNT and CDR2 YYREEE (reference sequence). CDR3 in DNA: TGTGCCAGCGGGCACAGGGAAGAAGCTTTCTTT. It yields the protein CASGHREEAFF. Variable domain in full (rest from reference TRBV5-4 and TRBJ1-1): ETGVTQSPTHLIKTRGQQVTLRCSSQSGHNTVSWYQQALGQGPQFIFQYYREEENGRGNFPPRFSGLQFPNYSSELNVNALELDDSALYLCASGHREEAFFGQGTRLTVV.

This chain links TRBV7-9 with TRBJ1-2; D is unclear. The germline CDR1 and CDR2 sequences are SEHNR and FQNEAQ (reference sequence). The V and J ends lost 1 base and 1 base respectively, with 16 bases between them. There are 17 residues in the CDR3. The CDR3 nucleotides are TGTGCCAGCAGCTTAGATCCGTGGTCCGCTTTTAACTATGGCTACACCTTC. Its translation is CASSLDPWSAFNYGYTF.

The chain uses TRBV3-1 (or the pseudogene TRBV3-2) and TRBJ1-2; tentative D call: TRBD1 (5 bases). This CDR3 is 13 amino acids long. V lost 6 bases to trimming and J lost 6 bases, with 14 bases between them. CDR1 is LGHDT and CDR2 is YNNKEL in the germline V gene (reference sequence). CDR3 amino acids: CASSYGAEDGYTF. CDR3 coding DNA: TGTGCCAGCAGTTACGGGGCAGAAGATGGCTACACCTTC.

The chain links TRBV5-1 to TRBJ2-3, with TRBD2 matching 8 bases. With 5 bases clipped from V and 0 bases from J, the junction kept 11 bases outside the gene matches. Germline V gene data show CDR1 as SGHRS and CDR2 as YFSETQ. CDR3 size: 17 residues. CDR3 bases: TGCGCCAGCAGAGCCGCCGGGCTAGCGGGTAGCACAGATACGCAGTATTTT. As protein: CASRAAGLAGSTDTQYF.

This chain joins TRBV28 and TRBJ2-3; TRBD2 aligns across 11 bases. From germline, CDR1 is MDHEN and CDR2 SYDVKM. The CDR3 sequence is 15 residues long. With V trimmed by 4 bases and J by 1 base, 1 base remained unmatched. The CDR3 DNA follows: TGTGCCAGCAGTTCACTAGCGGGGGGCACAGATACGCAGTATTTT. It translates to CASSSLAGGTDTQYF.

J is TRBJ1-2 and V is TRBV6-5; D gene ambiguous. The CDR3 length is 13 residues. Germline V lookup: CDR1 MNHEY, CDR2 SVGAGI. Trimming pared 2 bases from V and 3 bases from J, leaving 7 bases between. CDR3 bases: TGTGCCAGCAGTTACCGGTGGCACTATGGCTACACCTTC. Protein product: CASSYRWHYGYTF.

The chain employs TRBV28 and TRBJ1-2; D is uncertain. The CDR3 is 13 residues long. Between the trimmed V and J ends, which lost 3 bases and 4 bases, there was a span of 9 bases. Germline CDR1 MDHEN, CDR2 SYDVKM. The CDR3 loop reads CASSFKGLYGYTF. The CDR3 nucleotides are TGTGCCAGCAGTTTTAAAGGGCTCTATGGCTACACCTTC.